These T cell receptor beta chains were read from a single sample in a study of CD8 T cell repertoires and HIV-1 epitope variants. These receptors' antigens are unknown. Using immunoSEQ multiplex PCR, the repertoire was profiled, and TCRdb retains in-frame clones only, with some absent. The table records about 6,600 clones, 50% to 80% of them present only once. The sample comprised cultured CD8+ T cells derived from PBMCs. All receptors derive from a male donor with HIV. CDR3s include the opening cysteine and the closing phenylalanine or tryptophan. D genes are given only for firm matches. Not all rows give a size; the values are once, few, many and, for expanded clones, a class.

>few|-|TRBV10-3|TRBJ1-2
CAISLQEEGYGYTF
TGTGCCATCAGTCTGCAGGAGGAAGGCTATGGCTACACCTTC
>few|TRBD2|TRBV7-8|TRBJ2-1
CASSSSFWTSVNNEQFF
TGTGCCAGCAGCTCTAGCTTCTGGACTAGCGTAAACAATGAGCAGTTCTTC
>-|-|TRBV28|TRBJ2-7
CASSLLLISYEQYF
TGTGCCAGCAGTCTTCTCTTGATCTCCTACGAGCAGTACTTC
>-|TRBD2|TRBV5-6|TRBJ2-1
CASSPTSIAEQFF
TGTGCCAGCAGCCCGACTAGCATCGCTGAGCAGTTCTTC
>-|TRBD1|TRBV29-1|TRBJ2-2
CSVAGRGQGRTGELFF
TGCAGCGTTGCTGGGAGGGGACAGGGACGCACCGGGGAGCTGTTTTTT
>-|TRBD2|TRBV4-3|TRBJ2-7
CASSQDASGAGYEQYF
TGCGCCAGCAGCCAAGATGCGAGCGGGGCGGGATACGAGCAGTACTTC
>-|-|TRBV6-6|TRBJ2-3
CASSQVGVSTDTQYF
TGTGCCAGCAGTCAAGTGGGTGTTAGCACAGATACGCAGTATTTT
>-|-|TRBV6-5|TRBJ1-1
CASSYSGQEAFF
TGTGCCAGCAGTTACTCCGGTCAGGAAGCTTTCTTT
>few|-|TRBV4-3|TRBJ1-1
CASSQAEGGIEAFF
TGCGCCAGCAGCCAAGCAGAGGGAGGTATTGAAGCTTTCTTT
>once|-|TRBV5-8|TRBJ2-3
CASSFFSSTDTQYF
TGTGCCAGCAGCTTCTTCTCCTCCACAGATACGCAGTATTTT
>-|-|TRBV13|TRBJ1-1
CASSSGHEAFF
TGTGCCAGCAGCTCAGGGCATGAAGCTTTCTTT
>few|-|TRBV6-1|TRBJ2-7
CASSEGAGLEQYF
TGTGCCAGCAGTGAAGGGGCCGGCCTCGAGCAGTACTTC
>-|-|TRBV28|TRBJ1-1
CASSSGSSPEAFF
TGTGCCAGCAGTTCGGGCTCAAGCCCTGAAGCTTTCTTT
>few|TRBD2|TRBV7-2|TRBJ2-7
CASSLIAGTYEQYF
TGTGCCAGCAGCTTAATAGCGGGGACCTACGAGCAGTACTTC
>-|TRBD1|TRBV5-8|TRBJ2-7
CASSPYDPDREYYEQYF
TGTGCCAGCAGCCCTTACGATCCGGACAGGGAATACTACGAGCAGTACTTC
>-|-|TRBV28|TRBJ2-5
CASSPGDWTDQETQYF
TGTGCCAGCAGCCCCGGCGACTGGACAGATCAAGAGACCCAGTACTTC
>-|-|TRBV7-3|TRBJ1-2
CASSLSENSYGYTF
TGTGCCAGCAGCTTAAGCGAAAACAGCTATGGCTACACCTTC
>-|-|TRBV7-2|TRBJ2-3
CASSLVRDTQYF
TGTGCCAGCAGCTTAGTCAGGGATACGCAGTATTTT
>-|TRBD2|TRBV5-1|TRBJ2-5
CASSLSGAGGETQYF
TGCGCCAGCAGTCTATCAGGGGCGGGAGGAGAGACCCAGTACTTC
>-|TRBD1|TRBV6-1|TRBJ2-7
CASSDQGQGSYEQYF
TGTGCCAGCAGTGATCAGGGACAGGGGTCCTACGAGCAGTACTTC
>-|-|TRBV28|TRBJ2-1
CASSFDGEGAYNEQFF
TGTGCCAGCAGTTTTGATGGGGAAGGGGCCTACAATGAGCAGTTCTTC
>-|-|TRBV10-3|TRBJ1-3
CAIKGSGSGNTIYF
TGTGCCATCAAAGGGTCGGGGTCGGGAAACACCATATATTTT
>-|TRBD1|TRBV6-5|TRBJ2-7
CASSWTGRYEQYF
TGTGCCAGCTCGTGGACAGGGCGCTACGAGCAGTACTTC
>-|TRBD1|TRBV28|TRBJ1-1
CASHSDRGLNTEAFF
TGTGCCAGCCACTCGGACAGGGGGCTAAACACTGAAGCTTTCTTT
>few|-|TRBV19|TRBJ1-2
CASSPSTGNYGYTF
TGTGCCAGTAGTCCATCGACTGGGAACTATGGCTACACCTTC
>-|-|TRBV6-1|TRBJ2-2
CAITRGVLNTGELFF
TGTGCCATTACAAGAGGGGTTCTGAACACCGGGGAGCTGTTTTTT
>once|-|TRBV19|TRBJ2-3
CASSTGPETDTQYF
TGTGCCAGTAGTACCGGGCCCGAAACAGATACGCAGTATTTT
>-|TRBD1|TRBV5-1|TRBJ1-2
CASSFGTGATNYGYTF
TGCGCCAGCAGCTTCGGGACAGGAGCTACTAACTATGGCTACACCTTC
>-|TRBD1|TRBV5-6|TRBJ1-4
CASSSRRGTGNEKLFF
TGTGCCAGCAGCTCCCGACGGGGGACAGGGAATGAAAAACTGTTTTTT
>once|-|TRBV13|TRBJ2-1
CASSSTGNNEQFF
TGTGCCAGCAGCTCTACAGGGAACAATGAGCAGTTCTTC
>-|-|TRBV6-5|TRBJ1-5
CASSVDTDNYQPQHF
TGTGCCAGCAGCGTAGACACCGACAACTATCAGCCCCAGCATTTT
>-|TRBD1|TRBV27|TRBJ1-5
CASSPDRVYNQPQHF
TGTGCCAGCAGTCCCGACAGGGTGTACAATCAGCCCCAGCATTTT
>-|-|TRBV6-6|TRBJ2-1
CASSYSRDNEQFF
TGTGCCAGCAGTTACTCCAGGGACAATGAGCAGTTCTTC
>-|-|TRBV28|TRBJ1-6
CASRGVPSYNSPLHF
TGTGCCAGCAGGGGGGTTCCCTCCTATAATTCACCCCTCCACTTT
>-|-|TRBV6-1|TRBJ2-7
CASSESVITGYEQYF
TGTGCCAGCAGTGAATCGGTTATCACAGGATACGAGCAGTACTTC